This T cell receptor beta chain was retrieved from a study of cytomegalovirus exposure and HLA in healthy donors. Study results and caveats: As a later analysis revealed, the rate of TCR association differed by HLA locus, with DRB1 most and HLA-C fewest.

60 Vbeta and 13 Jbeta primers were used in PCR. Generated by immunoSEQ multiplex PCR, the TCRdb table keeps only in-frame clones and is missing some. The repertoire holds approximately 88,000 clones, with 75% to 80% as singletons. V lost 1 base and J 6 bases, leaving 7 bases between the germline ends. This CDR3 is built from 13 residues. Germline CDR1 and CDR2: SGHTA and FQGNSA. In regard to this clone: Its antigen is undetermined.

This TCR was sampled from a man younger than 45 in good health and CMV-seronegative. Sequencing used PBMCs. The rearrangement joins TRBV7-2 to TRBJ1-5; D gene unclear. The CDR3 DNA follows: TGTGCCAGCAGCTTAGAAGGAGTTCAGCCCCAGCATTTT. Translating it yields CASSLEGVQPQHF. Based on the CDR3 plus reference TRBV7-2 and TRBJ1-5, the full variable domain is GAGVSQSPSNKVTEKGKDVELRCDPISGHTALYWYRQSLGQGLEFLIYFQGNSAPDKSGLPSDRFSAERTGGSVSTLTIQRTQQEDSAVYLCASSLEGVQPQHFGDGTRLSIL.